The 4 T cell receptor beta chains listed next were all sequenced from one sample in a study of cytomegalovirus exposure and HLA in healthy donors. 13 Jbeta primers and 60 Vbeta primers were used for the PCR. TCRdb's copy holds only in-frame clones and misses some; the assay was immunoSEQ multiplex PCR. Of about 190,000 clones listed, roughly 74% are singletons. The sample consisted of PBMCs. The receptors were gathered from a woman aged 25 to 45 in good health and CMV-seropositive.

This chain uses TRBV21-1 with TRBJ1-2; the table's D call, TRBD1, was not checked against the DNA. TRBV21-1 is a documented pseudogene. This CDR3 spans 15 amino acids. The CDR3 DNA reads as TGTGCCAGCACCTACCACACCAGGGGGGCGGAAGGCTACACCTTC. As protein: CASTYHTRGAEGYTF.

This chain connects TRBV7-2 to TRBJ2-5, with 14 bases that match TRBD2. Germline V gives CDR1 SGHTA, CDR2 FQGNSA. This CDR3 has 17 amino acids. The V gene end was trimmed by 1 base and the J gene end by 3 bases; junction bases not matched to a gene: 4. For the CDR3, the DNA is TGTGCCAGCAGCTTAGAGGGACTAGCGGGGGTAGAAGAGACCCAGTACTTC. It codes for CASSLEGLAGVEETQYF.

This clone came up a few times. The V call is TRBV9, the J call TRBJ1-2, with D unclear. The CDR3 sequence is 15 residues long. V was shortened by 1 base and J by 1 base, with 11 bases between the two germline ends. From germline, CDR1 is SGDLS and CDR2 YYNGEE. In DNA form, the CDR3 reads TGTGCCAGCAGCGTAACCAGCGGGAGTAACTATGGCTACACCTTC. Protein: CASSVTSGSNYGYTF.

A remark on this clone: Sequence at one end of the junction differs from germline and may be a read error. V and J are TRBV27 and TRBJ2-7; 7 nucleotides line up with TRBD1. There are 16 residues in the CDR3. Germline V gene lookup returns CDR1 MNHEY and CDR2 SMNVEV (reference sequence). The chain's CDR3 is CVSSLTDREDGYEQYF. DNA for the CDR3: TGTGTCAGCAGTTTAACCGACAGGGAAGATGGTTACGAGCAGTACTTC.